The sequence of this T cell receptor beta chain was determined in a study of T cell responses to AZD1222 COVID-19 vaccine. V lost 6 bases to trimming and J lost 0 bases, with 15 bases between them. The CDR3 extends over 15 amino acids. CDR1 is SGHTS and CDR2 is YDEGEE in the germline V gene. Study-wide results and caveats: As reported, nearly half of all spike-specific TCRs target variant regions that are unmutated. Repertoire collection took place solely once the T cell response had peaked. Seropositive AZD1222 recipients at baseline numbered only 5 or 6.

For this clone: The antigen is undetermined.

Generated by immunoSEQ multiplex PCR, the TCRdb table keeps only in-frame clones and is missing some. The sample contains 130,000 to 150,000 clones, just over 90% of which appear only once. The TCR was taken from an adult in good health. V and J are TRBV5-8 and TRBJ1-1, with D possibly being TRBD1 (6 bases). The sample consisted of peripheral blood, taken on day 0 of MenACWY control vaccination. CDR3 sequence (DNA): TGTGCCAGCAACCTGGGGGCGGTGATGAACACTGAAGCTTTCTTT. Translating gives CASNLGAVMNTEAFF. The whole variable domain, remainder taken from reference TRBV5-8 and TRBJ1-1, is EAGVTQSPTHLIKTRGQQATLRCSPISGHTSVYWYQQALGLGLQFLLWYDEGEERNRGNFPPRFSGRQFPNYSSELNVNALELEDSALYLCASNLGAVMNTEAFFGQGTRLTVV.